One and the same sample provided the 23 T cell receptor beta chains below, sequenced in a study of regulatory T cells in long-lasting Graves disease. Time point of the sample: newly diagnosed GD, antithyroid drugs for less than 3 months. Following extraction of RNA from PBMCs, that RNA was used to make the TCR library. For TCR beta, libraries came from iRepertoire HTBI primers and Arm-PCR of CDR3 regions. TCRdb redid the calling of the multiplex PCR reads with MiXCR, one entry per CDR3 protein. This sample has about 620,000 distinct CDR3 sequences; less than 20% occur once, and the top ten carry approximately 20%. This sample was also put to use in a study of T cells in Graves' hyperthyroidism and ophthalmopathy.

The sample was peripheral blood mononuclear cells (PBMCs), taken at new diagnosis, from a patient treated with antithyroid drugs. These receptor sequences come from a woman aged 25 to 39 with Graves disease.

J is TRBJ2-3 and V is TRBV9, with TRBD2 matching over 10 bases. The CDR3 is 17 residues long. J lost 6 bases, V lost 3 bases, and 13 bases had no gene match. Germline V CDR1 and CDR2: SGDLS, YYNGEE. The CDR3: CASSAYWASGSTDTQYF. Written as DNA, the CDR3 is TGTGCCAGCAGCGCATACTGGGCTAGCGGGAGTACCGATACGCAGTATTTT.

Many counts were recorded for this clonotype. The chain combines TRBV28 with TRBJ2-1, with TRBD1 identical over 7 bases. From germline, CDR1 is MDHEN and CDR2 SYDVKM. This CDR3 spans 16 amino acids. V lost 4 bases and J lost 2; bases outside the gene matches: 8. The CDR3, as DNA: TGTGCCAGCAGTTCCGCCCGGGACAGAGCCTACAATGAGCAGTTCTTC. It encodes CASSSARDRAYNEQFF. Full variable domain (outside the CDR3, taken from reference TRBV28 and TRBJ2-1): DVKVTQSSRYLVKRTGEKVFLECVQDMDHENMFWYRQDPGLGLRLIYFSYDVKMKEKGDIPEGYSVSREKKERFSLILESASTNQTSMYLCASSSARDRAYNEQFFGPGTRLTVL.

There are many counts of this clonotype. V and J are TRBV2 and TRBJ1-1; tentative D call: TRBD1 (5 bases). Germline V lookup: CDR1 SNHLY, CDR2 FYNNEI. V lost 4 bases and J lost 5, with 11 bases in between. This CDR3 has 13 residues. CDR3 in amino acids: CASSVRGGTEAFF. CDR3 coding DNA: TGTGCCAGCAGTGTACGGGGGGGTACTGAAGCTTTCTTT.

This clonotype has a count of ten or more. The chain links TRBV24-1 to TRBJ1-2; D is ambiguous. The CDR3 spans 12 residues. Germline assignment: CDR1 KGHDR and CDR2 SFDVKD. V lost 0 bases to trimming and J lost 9 bases, with 7 bases between them. The CDR3, as DNA: TGTGCCACCAGTGATTTGGGTTCTAGCTACACCTTC. Translated: CATSDLGSSYTF.

The gene calls are TRBV3-1 and TRBJ2-1; 7 bases agree with TRBD2. Germline V CDR1 and CDR2: LGHDT, YNNKEL (reference sequence). The V and J ends lost 6 bases and 7 bases, in that order; junction bases with no gene match: 15. This CDR3 contains 16 residues. CDR3 nucleotide sequence: TGTGCCAGCAGTAGTGGCGGGAGTGGCCTTTTGAATGAGCAGTTCTTC. Translation gives CASSSGGSGLLNEQFF.

This clonotype was seen ten or more times. This chain connects TRBV27 to TRBJ2-7, with D unresolved. Between the trimmed V and J ends, which lost 6 bases and 0 bases, there was a span of 9 bases. The CDR3 loop spans 13 amino acids. Germline V gene sequence: CDR1 MNHEY, CDR2 SMNVEV (reference sequence). The CDR3 DNA reads TGTGCCAGCAGCAGATCCACCTCCTACGAGCAGTACTTC. Its protein is CASSRSTSYEQYF.

This clonotype has ten or more counts. This chain links TRBV7-2 with TRBJ2-5, with 7 bases aligning to TRBD1. The V gene end was trimmed by 4 bases and the J gene end by 5 bases; junction bases not matched to a gene: 10. Looked up from germline, CDR1 is SGHTA and CDR2 is FQGNSA. CDR3 size: 15 residues. CDR3 loop: CASSSLTGTEETQYF. The CDR3 nucleotides are TGTGCCAGCAGCTCACTGACAGGGACGGAGGAGACCCAGTACTTC.

Here the CDR3 DNA reads TGTGCCACCAGTGAGGACGGGGGTCTTCGGTCTGGCTACACCTTC. It translates to CATSEDGGLRSGYTF. This chain joins TRBV24-1 and TRBJ1-2; D is perhaps TRBD1 (5 bases). CDR3 length: 15 residues. From germline, CDR1 is KGHDR and CDR2 SFDVKD. V was clipped by 4 bases and J by 7 bases, with 18 bases between them.

V and J are TRBV12-3 or TRBV12-4 and TRBJ2-7; D is uncertain. V dropped 1 base and J dropped 3 bases, with 7 bases sitting between them. CDR3 length: 13 amino acids. CDR3 region: CASSLESGYEQYF. CDR3 in DNA: TGTGCCAGCAGTTTAGAATCCGGCTACGAGCAGTACTTC.

The CDR3 nucleotides read TGTGCCTGGAGGCGGGAGGTCGGGGGGAGAGATACGCAGTATTTT. Protein sequence: CAWRREVGGRDTQYF. The chain recombines TRBV30 with TRBJ2-3; 8 positions match TRBD2. Germline V gene sequence: CDR1 GTSNPN, CDR2 SVGIG (reference sequence). The CDR3 is 15 amino acids. J was trimmed by 5 bases and V by 3 bases; bases with no gene match: 10.

This clonotype was counted a few times. V is TRBV6-1 and J is TRBJ2-7; tentative D call: TRBD1 (6 bases). CDR1 and CDR2 (germline): MNHNS, SASEGT. V lost 2 bases and J 1 base, leaving 15 bases between the germline ends. This CDR3 is built from 16 residues. DNA for the CDR3: TGTGCCAGCAGTGAATCGGCTGGGGGCGCTTCCTACGAGCAGTACTTC. Amino acids: CASSESAGGASYEQYF.

There are many counts of this clonotype. This sequence joins TRBV5-1 and TRBJ2-1; 11 nucleotides match TRBD2. The CDR3 covers 15 residues. The V gene's germline CDR1 is SGHRS and CDR2 YFSETQ. J was trimmed by 7 bases and V by 6 bases; bases with no gene match: 9. CDR3: CASNPGTSGGNEQFF. The CDR3 DNA reads TGCGCCAGCAACCCCGGGACTAGCGGAGGGAATGAGCAGTTCTTC.

This clonotype appeared a few times. This chain joins TRBV19 and TRBJ1-1, with 7 bases that match TRBD1. From germline, CDR1 is LNHDA and CDR2 SQIVND (reference sequence). V was clipped by 5 bases and J by 11 bases; unmatched bases: 14. The CDR3 has 14 amino acids. For the CDR3, the DNA is TGTGCCAGTAGTGGTCGGACAGGCCCCCCGGCCGCTTTCTTT. Residues: CASSGRTGPPAAFF.

Worth noting for this clonotype: A read error is possible here, since a much larger clone lies one base away. This rearrangement joins TRBV28 to TRBJ2-7; D unresolved. The ends were cut back, 6 bases at V and 4 bases at J, with 13 bases in the middle. CDR1 is MDHEN, CDR2 SYDVKM, per germline. The CDR3 spans 13 residues. This CDR3 reads CASRVESWYEQYF. Written as DNA, the CDR3 is TGTGCCAGCAGGGTGGAGAGTTGGTACGAGCAGTACTTC.

As for this clonotype: A much larger clonotype is one base distant, so this may be a read error. V gene TRBV28 combines with J gene TRBJ1-5; 9 bases are a match to TRBD1. From germline, CDR1 is MDHEN and CDR2 SYDVKM. V trimming: 5 bases; J trimming: 9 bases; junction bases outside the gene matches: 14. This CDR3 contains 16 residues. The CDR3: CASSPGRDREYRPQHF. The DNA for the CDR3 is TGTGCCAGCAGTCCCGGCCGGGACAGGGAGTATCGGCCCCAGCATTTT.

The chain combines TRBV3-1 with TRBJ2-1, with 10 nucleotides matching TRBD1. The CDR3 has 16 residues. The junction had 14 bases not matched to a gene; V was cut back by 1 base and J by 14 bases. Germline CDR1 and CDR2: LGHDT and YNNKEL (reference sequence). The CDR3 DNA reads TGTGCCAGCAGCCAAGGCGGGACAGGGGTCGTATGGAGAAAGTTCTTC. Amino acids: CASSQGGTGVVWRKFF.

This clonotype was detected many times. The chain is built from TRBV28 and TRBJ2-1, with D tentatively TRBD1 or TRBD2 (5 bases each). CDR3 length: 16 residues. Germline assignment: CDR1 MDHEN and CDR2 SYDVKM. Trimming pared 2 bases from V and 2 bases from J, leaving 13 bases between. The CDR3 spells CASSLGGGPPYNEQFF. Written as DNA, the CDR3 is TGTGCCAGCAGTTTAGGTGGGGGACCTCCCTACAATGAGCAGTTCTTC.

As for this clonotype: Possible read error: a much larger clone is one base away. The rearrangement links TRBV11-2 to TRBJ1-3, with 7 bases that match TRBD1. The CDR3 has 16 amino acids. CDR1 and CDR2 (germline): SGHAT, FQNNGV. Written as DNA, the CDR3 is TGTGCCAGCAGCCCACTGACAGGGTTTGGTGGAAACACCGTATATTTT. It codes for CASSPLTGFGGNTVYF.

There are many counts of this clonotype. The chain employs TRBV11-2 and TRBJ1-5, with D tentatively TRBD1 (5 bases). The CDR3 has 16 amino acids. CDR1 is SGHAT, CDR2 FQNNGV, per germline. V gave up 2 bases and J gave up 1 base, with 12 bases separating them. This CDR3 is CASSLMGGASNQPQHF. The CDR3 nucleotides are TGTGCCAGCAGCTTAATGGGAGGGGCAAGCAATCAGCCCCAGCATTTT.

This clonotype showed up many times. The chain recombines TRBV6-5 with TRBJ1-1; D is unclear. CDR1 and CDR2 (germline): MNHEY, SVGAGI. The CDR3 sequence is 16 residues long. V was shortened by 0 bases and J by 0 bases, with 11 bases between the two germline ends. The CDR3: CASSYSDPRMNTEAFF. The CDR3 DNA sequence: TGTGCCAGCAGTTACTCGGATCCGCGGATGAACACTGAAGCTTTCTTT.

The chain links TRBV5-1 to TRBJ2-5; D may be TRBD1 (6 bases). The CDR3 totals 15 residues. CDR1 is SGHRS and CDR2 is YFSETQ in the germline V gene. Trimming shortened V by 1 base and J by 0 bases, and 10 bases separated the two germline ends. CDR3 protein: CASSLYAGDQETQYF. For the CDR3, the DNA is TGCGCCAGCAGCTTGTACGCAGGGGACCAAGAGACCCAGTACTTC. Full variable domain (remainder filled in from reference TRBV5-1 and TRBJ2-5): KAGVTQTPRYLIKTRGQQVTLSCSPISGHRSVSWYQQTPGQGLQFLFEYFSETQRNKGNFPGRFSGRQFSNSRSEMNVSTLELGDSALYLCASSLYAGDQETQYFGPGTRLLVL.

V usage is TRBV9 and J usage is TRBJ1-3; TRBD1 might be the D (6 bases). Trimming stripped 4 bases from V and 0 bases from J, with 29 bases between. Germline V lookup: CDR1 SGDLS, CDR2 YYNGEE. CDR3 length: 21 amino acids. CDR3 loop: CASSPLFPTGDFLISGNTIYF. The CDR3 coding sequence is TGTGCCAGCAGCCCCCTTTTCCCGACAGGCGATTTTTTGATCTCTGGAAACACCATATATTTT.

The V call is TRBV19, the J call TRBJ1-1, with a weak D call TRBD1 (5 bases). CDR3 length: 13 amino acids. Trimming pared 10 bases from V and 7 bases from J, leaving 19 bases between. The germline V gene encodes CDR1 LNHDA and CDR2 SQIVND (reference sequence). In nucleotides, the CDR3 is TGTGCCACCCGCCGAGGTGGGGGGGTTGAAGCTTTCTTT. This codes for CATRRGGGVEAFF.